Listed below are T cell receptor beta chains from one sample, sequenced in a study of monozygotic twins with inflammatory bowel disease. From its re-call of the 5' RACE reads, TCRdb lists each CDR3 protein once, without DNA. The listing records 110,000 to 150,000 distinct CDR3 sequences. The sequenced material came from blood. The receptors originated from a human donor with ulcerative colitis or Crohn's disease, or a healthy co-twin of an affected twin (not recorded which). Each CDR3 is given with its conserved first and last residue. The order of the fields is V gene, J gene, CDR3 protein.

>TRBV5-6|TRBJ2-1
CASTAAVYNEQFF
>TRBV11-2|TRBJ2-2
CASSKTGTSNTGELFF
>TRBV20-1|TRBJ2-3
CSARVPLAGDTQYF
>TRBV6-1|TRBJ1-5
CASSPDRGLRPQHF
>TRBV9|TRBJ1-3
CDSSVGGANTIYF
>TRBV20-1|TRBJ2-7
CSATVRGSYEQYF
>TRBV18|TRBJ2-7
CASSQSGPSGYEQYF
>TRBV19|TRBJ1-3
CASNTRDTIYF
>TRBV28|TRBJ1-4
CASRSGGTREKLFF
>TRBV12-3/TRBV12-4|TRBJ1-1
CASSYNRGTEAFF
>TRBV4-3|TRBJ1-2
CASSHELRGTGGGYTF
>TRBV24-1|TRBJ2-1
CAILPGQNNEQFF
>TRBV2|TRBJ1-2
CASTPRPLLSYTF
>TRBV12-3/TRBV12-4|TRBJ2-5
CASSLTSGRAVETQYF
>TRBV7-2|TRBJ2-5
CASSLVSGQGGVQYF
>TRBV5-1|TRBJ1-6
CASSSGGVTAFSPLHF
>TRBV7-3|TRBJ2-1
CASSLSGSPTEQFF
>TRBV9|TRBJ1-1
CASSVAGGNTEAFF
>TRBV7-2|TRBJ2-7
CASSFDRGNELYF
>TRBV7-9|TRBJ1-5
CASSLGQANQPQHF
>TRBV27|TRBJ1-1
CASSSPGTASNTEAFF
>TRBV5-1|TRBJ1-1
CASSTGQGRVNTEAFF
>TRBV19|TRBJ1-2
CASSDGTGYDYGYTF
>TRBV11-2|TRBJ1-5
CASSLTVTTRGRNQPQHF
>TRBV7-9|TRBJ2-2
CASSFPSGSGELFF
>TRBV6-5|TRBJ2-1
CASSSHQRTSSNEQFF
>TRBV20-1|TRBJ1-1
CSGTGVSTEAFF
>TRBV30|TRBJ1-4
CAWSGPVLRGEKLFF
>TRBV9|TRBJ1-6
CASGGLNSPLHF
>TRBV28|TRBJ2-5
CASRRTGEETQYF
>TRBV6-5|TRBJ1-2
CASTGGYGGYTF
>TRBV9|TRBJ2-5
CASSPPLGGIQETQYF
>TRBV5-5|TRBJ1-5
CASSLGRAQPQHF
>TRBV20-1|TRBJ2-2
CSASDSKNTGELFF
>TRBV29-1|TRBJ1-3
CSVTRSRQRYSGNTIYF
>TRBV15|TRBJ1-2
CATSRTTGQGGEGYTF
>TRBV20-1|TRBJ1-5
CSARGDTGAGQPQHF
>TRBV19|TRBJ2-3
CASRGQVSGTQYF
>TRBV7-2|TRBJ2-3
CASSLQERSTDTQYF
>TRBV7-6|TRBJ2-2
CASSSGQALRRFGELFF
>TRBV5-5|TRBJ1-2
CASSLGQGGYTF
>TRBV28|TRBJ2-7
CASSSAGTGKSRYF
>TRBV12-3/TRBV12-4|TRBJ2-3
CASGFSTDTQYF
>TRBV20-1|TRBJ2-6
CSARDRGGSGSPTGANVLTF
>TRBV18|TRBJ1-1
CATSRDGNTEAFF
>TRBV20-1|TRBJ2-2
CSAREGSNTGELFF
>TRBV7-3|TRBJ2-2
CASSLTTTNTGELFF
>TRBV5-1|TRBJ2-3
CASSLITDTQYF
>TRBV20-1|TRBJ2-2
CSARALGQNTGELFF
>TRBV6-1|TRBJ2-7
CASSAQGAPSYEQYF
>TRBV12-3/TRBV12-4|TRBJ2-1
CASSNGQVGMNEQFF
>TRBV6-1|TRBJ2-3
CASRKSGVHRNTQYF
>TRBV20-1|TRBJ2-7
CSARGGGTGKPFTYEQYF
>TRBV29-1|TRBJ2-1
CSAILAGENEQFF
>TRBV5-1|TRBJ2-3
CASSWVGARVSSSTDTQYF
>TRBV9|TRBJ1-5
CASSVDWIGQPQHF
>TRBV20-1|TRBJ1-5
CSASYKDQPQHF